Sequencing of this T cell receptor (beta chain) was carried out in a study of T cell repertoires in cytomegalovirus infection. Study overall: The study used recently identified HLA-C-restricted and well-studied HLA-B-restricted CMV epitopes. Public TCR beta signature analysis indicated the presence of both CMV infection and matching HLA type. General observations from the study: HLA-C-restricted CMV-specific TCR beta clonotypes were dominant in the ex vivo response.

Concerning this clonotype: Its antigen is unknown.

In germline, CDR1 is MNHEY, CDR2 SVGAGI. Trimming took 4 bases from V and 6 from J; bases not matched to a gene: 6. CDR3 length equals 14 residues. TCRdb reanalysed the reads using MiXCR and keeps one entry per CDR3 protein. The repertoire has approximately 65,000 distinct CDR3 sequences, roughly 21% of them found once; the top ten carry around 72%. Sequences were derived from CD8+ T cells from cultured PBMCs, sampled from culture after CMV antigen stimulation. The chain uses TRBV6-5 and TRBJ2-7; 10 nucleotides line up with TRBD2. This sequence originates from a human donor in good health (CMV status not recorded). Some clones in this sample may be carry-over from other donors' samples. CDR3 loop: CASSLAGGLVEQYF. The CDR3 coding sequence is TGTGCCAGCAGTTTAGCGGGGGGCTTAGTCGAGCAGTACTTC.